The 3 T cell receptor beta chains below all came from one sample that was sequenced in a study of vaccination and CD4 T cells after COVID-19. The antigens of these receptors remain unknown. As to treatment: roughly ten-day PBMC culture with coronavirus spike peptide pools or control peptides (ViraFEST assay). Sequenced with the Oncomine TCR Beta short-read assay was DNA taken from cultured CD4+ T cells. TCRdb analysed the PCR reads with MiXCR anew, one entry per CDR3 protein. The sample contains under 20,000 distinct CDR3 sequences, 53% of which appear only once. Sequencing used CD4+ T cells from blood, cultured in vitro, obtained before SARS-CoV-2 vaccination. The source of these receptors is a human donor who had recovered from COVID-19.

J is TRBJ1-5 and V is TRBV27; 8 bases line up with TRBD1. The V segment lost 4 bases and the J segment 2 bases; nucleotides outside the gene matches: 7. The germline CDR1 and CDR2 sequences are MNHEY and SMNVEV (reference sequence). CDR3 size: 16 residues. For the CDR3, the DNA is TGTGCCAGCAGTTCTTGGACAGGGAATGGCAATCAGCCCCAGCATTTT. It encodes CASSSWTGNGNQPQHF.

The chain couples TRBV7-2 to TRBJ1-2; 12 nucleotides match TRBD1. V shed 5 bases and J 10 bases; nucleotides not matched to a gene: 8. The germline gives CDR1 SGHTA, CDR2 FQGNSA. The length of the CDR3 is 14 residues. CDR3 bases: TGTGCCAGCAGCCCTAGAGGGGACAGGGGGCACTACACCTTC. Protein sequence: CASSPRGDRGHYTF.

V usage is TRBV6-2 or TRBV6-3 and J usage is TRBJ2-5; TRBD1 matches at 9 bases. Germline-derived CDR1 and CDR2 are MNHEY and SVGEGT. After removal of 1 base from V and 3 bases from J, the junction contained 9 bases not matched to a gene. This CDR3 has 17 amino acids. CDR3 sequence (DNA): TGTGCCAGCAGTTACTTCCCCCCCGACAGGGGGAAAGAGACCCAGTACTTC. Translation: CASSYFPPDRGKETQYF.